The 24 T cell receptor beta chains below all came from one sample that was sequenced in a study of blood T cell repertoires in COVID-19. This table comes from immunoSEQ multiplex PCR, and its TCRdb copy is limited to in-frame clones, with some not included. The sample yields some 60,000 clones, around 83% seen once. Sequences were obtained from peripheral blood. These receptors came from a man aged 45-65 years with COVID-19, enrolled during active disease.

This chain joins TRBV3-1 (or the pseudogene TRBV3-2) and TRBJ2-5, with TRBD2 matching over 7 bases. V lost 2 bases and J lost 5; bases outside the gene matches: 8. CDR1 LGHDT and CDR2 YNNKEL come from the germline V gene (reference sequence). The CDR3 is 15 residues long. CDR3 loop: CASSQLTGAGETQYF. In DNA form, the CDR3 reads TGTGCCAGCAGCCAACTAACGGGAGCGGGGGAGACCCAGTACTTC.

The J gene is TRBJ2-3, the V gene TRBV19, with 7 nucleotides matching TRBD2. The V segment lost 5 bases and the J segment 5 bases; nucleotides outside the gene matches: 13. The CDR3 is made up of 16 amino acids. CDR1 is LNHDA and CDR2 is SQIVND in the germline V gene (reference sequence). The CDR3 region is CASSPRFAGELDTQYF. CDR3 DNA: TGTGCCAGTAGTCCCCGTTTTGCGGGAGAACTAGATACGCAGTATTTT.

This chain joins TRBV3-1 (or the pseudogene TRBV3-2) and TRBJ2-2; TRBD2 matches 14 bases. V shed 5 bases, J shed 13 bases, and the junction held 9 bases outside the gene matches. The CDR3 has 15 amino acids. Germline values: CDR1 LGHDT, CDR2 YNNKEL (reference sequence). The CDR3 region is CASSGTGTSGRVLFF. CDR3 bases: TGTGCCAGCAGCGGAACCGGGACTAGCGGGAGAGTGCTGTTTTTT.

The rearrangement uses TRBV27 and TRBJ1-1; perhaps TRBD1 as D (6 bases). Between the trimmed V and J ends, which lost 3 bases and 5 bases, there was a span of 19 bases. The CDR3 is 16 amino acids. Germline assignment: CDR1 MNHEY and CDR2 SMNVEV (reference sequence). The CDR3: CASSLLQGGGPTEAFF. For the CDR3, the DNA is TGTGCCAGCAGTTTGTTACAGGGCGGAGGCCCGACTGAAGCTTTCTTT.

This clone is judged medium-sized. This chain connects TRBV4-3 to TRBJ1-2; D gene uncertain. Germline CDR1 and CDR2: LGHNA and YSLEER. The CDR3 totals 16 residues. V lost 4 bases to trimming and J lost 4 bases, with 19 bases between them. This CDR3 is CASSPHFADNGYGYTF. The CDR3, as DNA: TGCGCCAGCAGCCCTCACTTTGCCGACAATGGCTATGGCTACACCTTC.

This chain links TRBV7-8 with TRBJ2-7, with TRBD2 identical over 7 bases. The J segment lost 4 bases and the V segment lost 0 bases, leaving 9 bases of the junction unmatched. This CDR3 region has 16 residues. Germline-derived CDR1 and CDR2 are SGHVS and FQNEAQ. CDR3 sequence reads: CASSLAGGTKSYEQYF. The CDR3 nucleotides read TGTGCCAGCAGCTTAGCCGGGGGGACTAAATCATACGAGCAGTACTTC.

The chain uses TRBV6-2 or TRBV6-3 and TRBJ1-2; 7 bases agree with TRBD1. The CDR3 spans 15 residues. V lost 5 bases to trimming and J lost 4 bases; unmatched junction nucleotides: 10. CDR1 is MNHEY, CDR2 SVGEGT, per germline. The CDR3 here is CASSPPPDRLYGYTF. DNA of the CDR3: TGTGCCAGCAGTCCCCCCCCGGACAGGCTCTATGGCTACACCTTC.

The chain uses TRBV28 and TRBJ2-7; 7 nucleotides match TRBD1. This CDR3 contains 14 residues. The V gene's germline CDR1 is MDHEN and CDR2 SYDVKM. V was pared by 5 bases and J by 3 bases, with 7 bases of the junction left unmatched. DNA for the CDR3: TGTGCCAGCAGTGGGGACAGCCGGTTCTACGAGCAGTACTTC. This sequence encodes CASSGDSRFYEQYF.

This chain joins TRBV7-3 and TRBJ1-2; D uncertain. CDR1 and CDR2 (germline): SGHTA, FQGTGA. The CDR3 loop spans 14 amino acids. The V end was cut by 5 bases, the J end by 4 bases, with 14 bases between. The CDR3 region is CASSPGPGIYGYTF. The CDR3 nucleotides read TGTGCCAGCAGCCCTGGGCCGGGGATCTATGGCTACACCTTC.

CDR3 nucleotides: TGTGCCATCCCCAGACCAAATCGGGACAGGGCCTTCCAGCAGTACTTC. Amino acids: CAIPRPNRDRAFQQYF. V is TRBV9 and J is TRBJ2-7; 9 nucleotides agree with TRBD1. The J segment lost 8 bases and the V segment lost 9 bases, leaving 21 bases of the junction unmatched. Germline V gene data show CDR1 as SGDLS and CDR2 as YYNGEE. The CDR3 is made up of 16 amino acids.

This clone appeared a single time. The chain recombines TRBV10-3 with TRBJ2-2; maybe TRBD2 (6 bases). The CDR3 length is 15 residues. V was shortened by 2 bases and J by 2 bases, with 9 bases between the two germline ends. Germline lookup yields CDR1 ENHRY and CDR2 SYGVKD. This CDR3 reads CAISEPGLNTGELFF. The CDR3 bases are TGTGCCATCAGTGAGCCGGGACTTAACACCGGGGAGCTGTTTTTT.

This clone appeared a single time. This chain links TRBV14 with TRBJ1-5, with TRBD1 matching over 8 bases. CDR3 length: 16 residues. Germline lookup yields CDR1 SGHDN and CDR2 FVKESK. Losses at the gene ends were 4 bases for V and 4 bases for J; bases not matched to a gene: 9. The CDR3 DNA reads as TGTGCCAGCAGCCCAAACCGGGACAGGATTAATCAGCCCCAGCATTTT. Translation gives CASSPNRDRINQPQHF.

The chain combines TRBV4-2 with TRBJ2-3; the D is unclear. Trimming removed 4 bases at V and 5 bases at J, with 7 bases between. The CDR3 length is 12 residues. Germline V gives CDR1 LGHNA, CDR2 YNFKEQ. CDR3 nucleotide sequence: TGTGCCAGCAGCCCCTATGGAGATACGCAGTATTTT. Translation: CASSPYGDTQYF.

This clone was detected a few times. J is TRBJ1-1 and V is TRBV6-2 or TRBV6-3, with 7 nucleotides matching TRBD1. CDR1 and CDR2 (germline): MNHEY, SVGEGT. This CDR3 has 12 residues. The V and J ends lost 5 bases and 10 bases, in that order; junction bases with no gene match: 7. The CDR3 DNA sequence: TGTGCCAGCAGTCCCCAGACAGGGAGAGCTTTCTTT. Its protein product is CASSPQTGRAFF.

CDR3 sequence (DNA): TGTGCCAGTAGTTCGGGTGAAGCTTTCTTT. Translation: CASSSGEAFF. The rearrangement links TRBV19 to TRBJ1-1; D is uncertain. Per the germline V gene, CDR1 is LNHDA and CDR2 is SQIVND (reference sequence). This CDR3 spans 10 amino acids. The V end lost 5 bases, the J end lost 7 bases, and 5 bases lay between the germline ends.

V usage is TRBV2 and J usage is TRBJ2-7, with 7 nucleotides matching TRBD1. CDR1 SNHLY and CDR2 FYNNEI come from the germline V gene. This CDR3 spans 15 amino acids. V shed 8 bases, J shed 4 bases, and the junction held 14 bases outside the gene matches. The CDR3 reads CASRVSRQGRYEQYF. The CDR3 region has the DNA TGTGCCAGCCGGGTATCCCGACAGGGCCGGTACGAGCAGTACTTC. Variable domain in full (rest from reference TRBV2 and TRBJ2-7): EPEVTQTPSHQVTQMGQEVILRCVPISNHLYFYWYRQILGQKVEFLVSFYNNEISEKSEIFDDQFSVERPDGSNFTLKIRSTKLEDSAMYFCASRVSRQGRYEQYFGPGTRLTVT.

This clone was seen a handful of times. The chain links TRBV4-3 to TRBJ1-4, with 9 bases aligning to TRBD1. Germline CDR1 and CDR2: LGHNA and YSLEER. The CDR3 loop spans 16 amino acids. J was trimmed by 10 bases and V by 0 bases; bases with no gene match: 9. The CDR3 nucleotides are TGCGCCAGCAGCCAAGATCTCGGGACAGGGAGGGGAAAACTGTTTTTT. Amino acids: CASSQDLGTGRGKLFF.

The gene calls are TRBV5-5 and TRBJ1-5, with 7 bases identical to TRBD1. Germline V gene sequence: CDR1 SGHKS, CDR2 YYEKEE (reference sequence). Losses at the gene ends were 3 bases for V and 4 bases for J; bases not matched to a gene: 4. This CDR3 has 14 amino acids. CDR3: CASSYWDSNQPQHF. CDR3 in DNA: TGTGCCAGCAGCTACTGGGACAGTAATCAGCCCCAGCATTTT.

This chain connects TRBV11-2 to TRBJ1-1; no clear D. The germline CDR1 and CDR2 sequences are SGHAT and FQNNGV. Trimming pared 5 bases from V and 11 bases from J, leaving 15 bases between. The CDR3 loop spans 12 amino acids. The CDR3 DNA is TGTGCCAGCAGCGTACAGCTTGGGAGGGCTTTCTTT. Protein sequence: CASSVQLGRAFF.

This rearrangement joins TRBV3-1 (or the pseudogene TRBV3-2) to TRBJ1-4; D ambiguous. The germline CDR1 and CDR2 sequences are LGHDT and YNNKEL (reference sequence). This CDR3 is 14 amino acids long. Deletions cut 5 bases from V and 8 bases from J, with 15 bases between. Written as DNA, the CDR3 is TGTGCCAGCAGCAGCAGCCCTGAGCGGGAAAAACTGTTTTTT. Amino acids: CASSSSPEREKLFF.

The CDR3 spells CASGEDQISGNTIYF. The CDR3 DNA reads as TGTGCCAGTGGGGAGGATCAGATCTCTGGAAACACCATATATTTT. The rearrangement uses TRBV6-5 and TRBJ1-3; D unresolved. Trimming cost V 9 bases and J 0 bases, with 15 bases left between them. Germline loops: CDR1 MNHEY, CDR2 SVGAGI. This CDR3 has 15 residues.

This rearrangement joins TRBV3-1 (or the pseudogene TRBV3-2) to TRBJ2-1; 9 nucleotides align to TRBD2. Germline-derived CDR1 and CDR2 are LGHDT and YNNKEL (reference sequence). Germline trimming cut 4 bases from V and 5 bases from J; bases unmatched to any gene: 3. The CDR3 sequence is 14 residues long. The CDR3 DNA reads as TGTGCCAGCAGCCTAGCTAGCGGGAACAATGAGCAGTTCTTC. Translation: CASSLASGNNEQFF.

This clone was recorded only once. This chain uses TRBV5-8 with TRBJ1-1; D ambiguous. Trimming left V 4 bases short and J 1 base short, with 17 bases between. The CDR3 spans 16 residues. Germline V gene sequence: CDR1 SGHTS, CDR2 YDEGEE. This chain's CDR3 is CASSIRQVSANTEAFF. CDR3 DNA: TGTGCCAGCAGCATTCGTCAGGTTTCCGCGAACACTGAAGCTTTCTTT.

V and J are TRBV7-3 and TRBJ2-2; possibly TRBD1 for D (6 bases). Germline V gene data show CDR1 as SGHTA and CDR2 as FQGTGA. The V gene lost 3 bases and the J gene lost 3 bases, with 11 bases spanning the gap. The CDR3 runs to 15 residues. CDR3 sequence reads: CASSFRGPDTGELFF. CDR3 DNA: TGTGCCAGCAGCTTCAGGGGACCGGACACCGGGGAGCTGTTTTTT.